Only a few counts were recorded for the clone carrying this TCR beta chain. One junction end does not reproduce the germline sequence, and a read error may be involved. Primers used in a second PCR of roughly 7 to 12 cycles were a sample-barcoded 5' primer and a J-beta primer mix. TCRdb called the 5' RACE reads again in MiXCR, with one record for every CDR3 protein. The profile shows around 820,000 distinct CDR3 sequences, 20% to 30% of them singletons. The germline gives CDR1 SEHNR, CDR2 FQNEAQ (reference sequence). The CDR3 consists of 16 residues. These data originate in a study of blood T cells in healthy people across ages. These data were likewise used in another study, on T cells of mothers and their children. That paper notes: The study recruited a few healthy Caucasian mothers and their six children as donors. Compared with unrelated pairs, related mother-child pairs had slightly higher, non-significant overlap.

The clonotype originates from a boy aged 5-17 years in good health. Sequencing was done on a sample of blood. The V and J genes are TRBV7-9 and TRBJ2-6, with TRBD2 as a possible D gene (6 bases). CDR3 bases: TGTGCCAGCAGCTCCCGGGGGAGCTCTGGGGCCAACGTCCCGACTTTC. Its translation: CASSSRGSSGANVPTF. The variable domain in full, with the rest retrieved from reference TRBV7-9 and TRBJ2-6, is DTGVSQNPRHKITKRGQNVTFRCDPISEHNRLYWYRQTLGQGPEFLTYFQNEAQLEKSRLLSDRFSAERPKGSFSTLEIQRTEQGDSAMYLCASSSRGSSGANVPTFGAGSRLTVL.